This T cell receptor (beta chain) was identified during a study of identifying expanded T cells in peripheral blood. Study-wide findings and caveats: Over two and four weeks, about 15 and 19 clones changed, versus around 1.2 between replicates.

A word on this clone: Its specificity is not known.

Sequenced by immunoSEQ multiplex PCR; TCRdb stores in-frame clones only, minus some. Of more than 95,000 clones listed, approximately 80% were seen once; the top ten hold approximately 3%. The CDR3 length is 14 residues. The germline V gene encodes CDR1 SGHTS and CDR2 YDEGEE. V dropped 5 bases and J dropped 4; count of bases not matched to a gene: 8. This sequence joins TRBV5-8 and TRBJ2-7, with 8 bases lining up with TRBD1. The sequencing input was blood. This TCR was recovered from a person aged 18 to 70 in good health. CDR3 loop: CASRFQGAGYEQYF. The CDR3 nucleotides read TGTGCCAGCAGGTTTCAGGGGGCCGGGTACGAGCAGTACTTC.